Described below is a single TCR beta chain sequence and its context. Primers used in a second PCR of roughly 6 to 11 cycles were a sample-barcoded 5' primer and a J-beta primer mix. TCRdb called the 5' RACE reads again in MiXCR, with one record for every CDR3 protein. This sample has over 950,000 distinct CDR3 sequences; about 53% occur once, and the top ten carry about a fifth. The data belong to a study of blood T cells in healthy people across ages. V was clipped by 2 bases and J by 6 bases, with 15 bases between them. Germline CDR1 and CDR2: KGHSH and LQKENI. This CDR3 is 15 amino acids long. The TCR was taken from a woman aged 55-69 years in good health. The sequenced material came from blood. This rearrangement joins TRBV18 to TRBJ2-3; possibly TRBD2 for D (6 bases). The CDR3 DNA sequence: TGTGCCAGCTCACCAAGGCCCCAACTAGCCGATACGCAGTATTTT. Its translation: CASSPRPQLADTQYF.